Below are 29 T cell receptor beta chains sequenced from a single sample in a study of PD-L1 blockade in urothelial cancer. Documented time point: pretreatment peripheral blood. Method: immunoSEQ multiplex PCR; TCRdb's copy keeps in-frame clones and lacks some. Of roughly 95,000 clones listed, around 87% are singletons. The sequences come from PBMCs, collected around atezolizumab (anti-PD-L1) treatment. Source of these receptors: a man in his fifties or sixties with urothelial cancer.

This chain links TRBV5-1 with TRBJ1-1, with a possible D match to TRBD1 (6 bases). Trimming took off 0 bases at V and 6 bases at J, with 9 bases between the two ends. This CDR3 is built from 13 residues. Germline loops: CDR1 SGHRS, CDR2 YFSETQ. The CDR3 DNA follows: TGCGCCAGCAGCTTGGGACAGGCCCCTGAAGCTTTCTTT. This encodes CASSLGQAPEAFF.

The CDR3 DNA reads TGTGCCAGCAGTAGGGGGCCCGCCCGGTACAATGAGCAGTTCTTC. Translation gives CASSRGPARYNEQFF. V is TRBV27 and J is TRBJ2-1; TRBD1 agrees at 7 bases. The V gene's germline CDR1 is MNHEY and CDR2 SMNVEV (reference sequence). CDR3 length equals 15 residues. V was pared by 5 bases and J by 4 bases, with 8 bases of the junction left unmatched.

V usage is TRBV7-9 and J usage is TRBJ2-1; D not certain. This CDR3 has 15 residues. Germline V gene data show CDR1 as SEHNR and CDR2 as FQNEAQ (reference sequence). Deletions cut 1 base from V and 0 bases from J, with 7 bases between. The CDR3 protein is CASSLGSSSYNEQFF. The CDR3 region has the DNA TGTGCCAGCAGCTTAGGGTCCAGCTCCTACAATGAGCAGTTCTTC.

The CDR3 coding sequence is TGTGCCATCAGAGACAGATCGAACACCGGGGAGCTGTTTTTT. Translating it yields CAIRDRSNTGELFF. The chain is built from TRBV10-3 and TRBJ2-2; D is perhaps TRBD1 (5 bases). Germline lookup yields CDR1 ENHRY and CDR2 SYGVKD. The CDR3 loop spans 14 amino acids. With 6 bases removed from V and 0 bases from J, the gap between germline ends came to 8 bases.

The CDR3 DNA is TGTGCCAGCAGCCCATGGACTAGCGGGAGGGAGGACAATGAGCAGTTCTTC. As protein: CASSPWTSGREDNEQFF. The rearrangement joins TRBV7-8 to TRBJ2-1; 15 positions agree with TRBD2. Trimming took 5 bases from V and 5 from J; bases not matched to a gene: 7. This CDR3 contains 17 residues. Germline CDR1 reads SGHVS; CDR2 reads FQNEAQ.

The gene calls are TRBV25-1 and TRBJ2-2, with TRBD1 matching over 8 bases. V dropped 4 bases and J dropped 4; count of bases not matched to a gene: 5. The CDR3 is 15 amino acids. Germline CDR1 reads MGHDK; CDR2 reads SYGVNS. The CDR3 spells CASSADRVVTGELFF. In DNA form, the CDR3 reads TGTGCCAGCAGTGCGGACAGGGTTGTCACCGGGGAGCTGTTTTTT.

This clone has a single count. The chain recombines TRBV6-6 with TRBJ1-1; D is undetermined. CDR3 size: 15 residues. Trimming took off 8 bases at V and 8 bases at J, with 24 bases between the two ends. CDR1 and CDR2 from the germline V gene are MNHNY and SVGAGI (reference sequence). CDR3 DNA sequence: TGTGCCAGCGGCCCAGCGGCGCTGCGGCGAGGGGAAGCTTTCTTT. This encodes CASGPAALRRGEAFF.

The V call is TRBV28, the J call TRBJ2-1; 10 bases are shared with TRBD2. V gave up 6 bases and J gave up 8 bases; unmatched junction bases: 22. The germline gives CDR1 MDHEN, CDR2 SYDVKM. This CDR3 spans 19 amino acids. CDR3 protein: CASSGALGTIAGGPDEQFF. Written as DNA, the CDR3 is TGTGCCAGCAGCGGGGCCCTGGGTACTATAGCGGGAGGCCCGGATGAGCAGTTCTTC.

The gene calls are TRBV7-3 and TRBJ2-7, with 7 bases identical to TRBD1. This CDR3 has 16 residues. Germline trimming cut 3 bases from V and 4 bases from J; bases unmatched to any gene: 12. Per germline, CDR1 SGHTA and CDR2 FQGTGA. The CDR3 DNA follows: TGTGCCAGCAGCTTCGACAGGGCCTCATCCCGATACGAGCAGTACTTC. This encodes CASSFDRASSRYEQYF.

This chain joins TRBV10-3 and TRBJ2-7; a weak D match, TRBD2 (6 bases). CDR1 ENHRY and CDR2 SYGVKD come from the germline V gene. CDR3 size: 13 residues. Trimming removed 5 bases at V and 6 bases at J, with 14 bases between. CDR3 sequence reads: CAISSGPHGEQYF. CDR3 bases: TGTGCCATCAGTAGCGGGCCACACGGCGAGCAGTACTTC.

This clone came up a few times. This chain links TRBV28 with TRBJ1-2; the match to TRBD1 covers 9 bases. Germline values: CDR1 MDHEN, CDR2 SYDVKM. The CDR3 is 15 amino acids. The V and J ends lost 8 bases and 6 bases, in that order; junction bases with no gene match: 13. CDR3 sequence (DNA): TGTGCCAGCGCCCAGTCAGGACAGGGGATTCATGGCTACACCTTC. Protein product: CASAQSGQGIHGYTF.

This chain uses TRBV6-5 with TRBJ2-3; D might be TRBD1 (6 bases). Germline CDR1 and CDR2: MNHEY and SVGAGI. This CDR3 contains 16 residues. V lost 0 bases and J lost 2, with 12 bases in between. The CDR3, as DNA: TGTGCCAGCAGTTACTCGTCGGGACAAGTCACAGATACGCAGTATTTT. Its translation: CASSYSSGQVTDTQYF.

This clone has a handful of counts. The chain joins TRBV5-4 to TRBJ1-5; D is possibly TRBD1 (5 bases). Per the germline V gene, CDR1 is SGHNT and CDR2 is YYREEE (reference sequence). The CDR3 length is 14 residues. The ends were cut back, 3 bases at V and 2 bases at J, with 9 bases in the middle. DNA of the CDR3: TGTGCCAGCAGCTGGGCGGGGGGCAATCAGCCCCAGCATTTT. Protein: CASSWAGGNQPQHF.

This clone was seen only a few times. The J gene is TRBJ2-7, the V gene TRBV4-2; D unresolved. Deletions cut 0 bases from V and 0 bases from J, with 9 bases between. The CDR3 extends over 15 amino acids. The germline CDR1 and CDR2 sequences are LGHNA and YNFKEQ. The CDR3 loop reads CASSQDPTSSYEQYF. CDR3 nucleotide sequence: TGTGCCAGCAGCCAAGATCCTACGAGCTCCTACGAGCAGTACTTC.

The CDR3 DNA is TGTGCCAGCAGTGAAATGCGGCAAAATCTGTACGAGCAGTACTTC. Its translation: CASSEMRQNLYEQYF. V usage is TRBV6-1 and J usage is TRBJ2-7; D ambiguous. With 2 bases removed from V and 4 bases from J, the gap between germline ends came to 15 bases. Per germline, CDR1 MNHNS and CDR2 SASEGT. The CDR3 covers 15 residues.

The table lists this clone with many counts. The chain employs TRBV10-3 and TRBJ2-7; 9 bases line up with TRBD2. Germline CDR1 and CDR2: ENHRY and SYGVKD. The CDR3 has 14 residues. Unmatched junction bases numbered 6, after V lost 6 bases and J lost 3 bases. The CDR3 is CAISVSGGRYEQYF. The DNA for the CDR3 is TGTGCCATCAGCGTTAGCGGGGGTCGCTACGAGCAGTACTTC.

This clone was found once. The gene calls are TRBV9 and TRBJ2-1; possibly TRBD2 for D (6 bases). The CDR3 length is 19 residues. CDR1 is SGDLS and CDR2 is YYNGEE in the germline V gene. V lost 0 bases and J lost 0, with 19 bases in between. For the CDR3, the DNA is TGTGCCAGCAGCGTAGACCCCCCCCTAGCGAATCCCTCCTACAATGAGCAGTTCTTC. Protein product: CASSVDPPLANPSYNEQFF.

This chain joins TRBV6-5 and TRBJ2-6; a weak D match, TRBD1 (5 bases). The CDR3 runs to 15 residues. V was shortened by 10 bases and J by 4 bases, with 17 bases between the two germline ends. Germline V gene data show CDR1 as MNHEY and CDR2 as SVGAGI. CDR3 loop: CAIAPTVSGANVLTF. The CDR3 bases are TGTGCCATAGCACCGACAGTGTCCGGGGCCAACGTCCTGACTTTC.

The chain uses TRBV19 and TRBJ2-5; TRBD1 matches at 8 bases. The germline CDR1 and CDR2 sequences are LNHDA and SQIVND (reference sequence). V gave up 7 bases and J gave up 2 bases; unmatched junction bases: 3. This CDR3 has 13 amino acids. The CDR3 DNA reads TGTGCCAGTACTGGACAGGGACAAGAGACCCAGTACTTC. Translated, it gives CASTGQGQETQYF. The entire variable domain, with the rest obtained from reference TRBV19 and TRBJ2-5, is as follows: DGGITQSPKYLFRKEGQNVTLSCEQNLNHDAMYWYRQDPGQGLRLIYYSQIVNDFQKGDIAEGYSVSREKKESFPLTVTSAQKNPTAFYLCASTGQGQETQYFGPGTRLLVL.

The rearrangement links TRBV9 to TRBJ1-2, with TRBD1 identical over 9 bases. The germline V gene has CDR1 SGDLS and CDR2 YYNGEE. The trim removed 3 bases at V and 5 bases at J, leaving 5 bases unmatched. The length of the CDR3 is 14 residues. The CDR3 here is CASSATGGGYGYTF. As DNA, the CDR3 is TGTGCCAGCAGCGCGACAGGGGGAGGGTATGGCTACACCTTC.

The CDR3 reads CASSPRGGRGYNYNEQFF. In nucleotides, the CDR3 is TGTGCCAGCAGCCCCCGGGGGGGGCGGGGGTATAACTACAATGAGCAGTTCTTC. The gene calls are TRBV7-2 and TRBJ2-1, with 8 bases lining up with TRBD2. Germline CDR1 is SGHTA and CDR2 is FQGNSA. J was trimmed by 3 bases and V by 5 bases; bases with no gene match: 15. This CDR3 comprises 18 residues. Full variable domain (missing parts from reference TRBV7-2 and TRBJ2-1): GAGVSQSPSNKVTEKGKDVELRCDPISGHTALYWYRQSLGQGLEFLIYFQGNSAPDKSGLPSDRFSAERTGGSVSTLTIQRTQQEDSAVYLCASSPRGGRGYNYNEQFFGPGTRLTVL.

The chain is built from TRBV5-1 and TRBJ2-1, with a tentative D call TRBD1 (6 bases). There are 15 residues in the CDR3. V was cut by 6 bases and J by 8 bases, with 21 bases left in between. The germline gives CDR1 SGHRS, CDR2 YFSETQ. This CDR3 reads CASTYAQGLQDEQFF. As DNA, the CDR3 is TGCGCCAGCACCTATGCCCAGGGGCTGCAGGATGAGCAGTTCTTC.

The chain couples TRBV20-1 to TRBJ2-5; 7 nucleotides align to TRBD1. V was clipped by 6 bases and J by 4 bases; unmatched bases: 2. CDR3 size: 11 residues. The germline V gene encodes CDR1 DFQATT and CDR2 SNEGSKA (reference sequence). CDR3 amino acids: CSAAGGETQYF. For the CDR3, the DNA is TGCAGTGCGGCAGGGGGAGAGACCCAGTACTTC.

This chain uses TRBV5-1 with TRBJ1-3, with D maybe TRBD1 (5 bases). The CDR3 covers 14 residues. V lost 4 bases, J lost 4 bases, and 12 bases lay in between. Germline-derived CDR1 and CDR2 are SGHRS and YFSETQ. The CDR3, as DNA: TGCGCCAGCAGCACAGGAATGGCCGGAAACACCATATATTTT. Translation gives CASSTGMAGNTIYF.

J is TRBJ2-2 and V is TRBV2; maybe TRBD2 (7 bases). Germline assignment: CDR1 SNHLY and CDR2 FYNNEI. The CDR3 totals 14 residues. V gave up 0 bases and J gave up 6 bases, with 8 bases separating them. The CDR3 sequence is CASSEARGPGELFF. The CDR3 DNA reads as TGTGCCAGCAGTGAAGCGCGGGGGCCCGGGGAGCTGTTTTTT.

The J gene is TRBJ2-1, the V gene TRBV9; the D is unclear. In germline, CDR1 is SGDLS, CDR2 YYNGEE. V lost 4 bases and J lost 0, with 14 bases in between. The CDR3 has 16 residues. CDR3 residues: CASSPISPSSYNEQFF. CDR3 bases: TGTGCCAGCAGCCCCATATCCCCCAGCTCCTACAATGAGCAGTTCTTC.

This chain joins TRBV7-9 and TRBJ1-1; 7 bases fit TRBD1. From germline, CDR1 is SEHNR and CDR2 FQNEAQ (reference sequence). Trimming at V came to 5 bases and at J to 0 bases, leaving 9 bases not matched to a gene. This CDR3 has 16 residues. The CDR3 loop is CASSPLRDSMNTEAFF. The CDR3 region has the DNA TGTGCCAGCAGCCCCTTGCGGGACAGTATGAACACTGAAGCTTTCTTT.

This rearrangement joins TRBV15 to TRBJ2-1, with a possible D match to TRBD2 (5 bases). Trimming removed 2 bases from V and 1 base from J, with 9 bases in between. The germline gives CDR1 LNHNV, CDR2 YYDKDF (reference sequence). The CDR3 covers 15 residues. The CDR3 reads CATSRRTPSYNEQFF. CDR3 DNA sequence: TGTGCCACCAGCAGAAGGACTCCGTCCTACAATGAGCAGTTCTTC.

The rearrangement links TRBV5-1 to TRBJ2-7; 12 nucleotides line up with TRBD2. After removal of 0 bases from V and 5 bases from J, the junction contained 3 bases not matched to a gene. There are 15 residues in the CDR3. CDR1 is SGHRS and CDR2 is YFSETQ in the germline V gene. The DNA of the CDR3 is TGCGCCAGCAGCTTGGCCACTAGCGGGGGGAACGAGCAGTACTTC. It encodes CASSLATSGGNEQYF.